Listed below are T cell receptor beta chains from one sample, sequenced in a study of blood T cell repertoires in COVID-19. The table came from immunoSEQ multiplex PCR; TCRdb's copy has only in-frame clones and leaves some out. The sample consists of some 140,000 clones, more than 70% of them appearing once. Sequencing input: PBMCs or T cells enriched from blood (not recorded which). These TCRs come from a man aged 35 to 55 with acute COVID-19. Both conserved end residues are part of each CDR3. D genes are given only for firm matches. Clone size is given for some rows only: seen once, a few or many times, or a class if the clone is expanded.

j_gene,v_gene,d_gene,abundance,CDR3aa,CDR3nt
TRBJ2-7,TRBV6-5,TRBD1,.,CASWRDRGLYEQYF,TGTGCCAGTTGGCGGGACAGGGGTTTGTACGAGCAGTACTTC
TRBJ1-1,TRBV28,TRBD1,.,CASSKGGRTDTEAFF,TGTGCCAGCAGCAAAGGGGGCAGAACGGACACTGAAGCTTTCTTT
TRBJ2-3,TRBV28,.,.,CASSLQGLEDNTDTQYF,TGTGCCAGCAGTTTGCAGGGTTTAGAAGACAACACAGATACGCAGTATTTT
TRBJ2-5,TRBV5-1,.,.,CASSLGTEGGQETQYF,TGCGCCAGCAGCTTGGGTACAGAGGGAGGACAAGAGACCCAGTACTTC
TRBJ1-1,TRBV24-1,.,.,CATSDFQRTVRNTEAFF,TGTGCCACCAGTGATTTCCAACGGACAGTGCGGAACACTGAAGCTTTCTTT
TRBJ2-7,TRBV9,.,.,CASSDPAGYEQYF,TGTGCCAGCAGTGACCCAGCGGGCTACGAGCAGTACTTC
TRBJ1-4,TRBV19,.,few,CASTPFAGVNEKLFF,TGTGCCAGTACCCCATTCGCAGGTGTTAATGAAAAACTGTTTTTT
TRBJ1-3,TRBV6-5,.,.,CASRLGRGSGNTIYF,TGTGCCAGCAGGTTAGGTCGGGGATCTGGAAACACCATATATTTT
TRBJ2-7,TRBV27,TRBD2,few,CASSLKGLDYYEQYF,TGTGCCAGCAGTTTAAAGGGACTAGATTATTACGAGCAGTACTTC
TRBJ1-2,TRBV5-8,.,.,CASSFQGIVGGYTF,TGTGCCAGCAGCTTTCAGGGGATAGTGGGCGGCTACACCTTC
TRBJ2-7,TRBV19,.,.,CASSIGPGSYEQYF,TGTGCCAGTAGTATAGGTCCAGGCTCCTACGAGCAGTACTTC
TRBJ2-7,TRBV6-2/TRBV6-3,.,.,CASSYSYEGHEQYF,TGTGCCAGCAGTTACTCCTATGAGGGCCACGAGCAGTACTTC
TRBJ1-5,TRBV28,.,once,CALSREPGSNQPQHF,TGTGCCTTGAGCCGGGAGCCCGGTAGCAATCAGCCCCAGCATTTT
TRBJ2-3,TRBV5-6,TRBD1,.,CASRLAPGQGVDTQYF,TGTGCCAGCAGACTTGCCCCGGGACAGGGGGTCGATACGCAGTATTTT
TRBJ2-1,TRBV4-3,.,.,CASSQDPVGVVAYNEQFF,TGCGCCAGCAGCCAAGATCCGGTAGGGGTAGTCGCCTACAATGAGCAGTTCTTC
TRBJ2-3,TRBV4-1,TRBD1,.,CASSRDSIMTDTQYF,TGCGCCAGCAGCCGGGACAGCATAATGACAGATACGCAGTATTTT
TRBJ2-7,TRBV15,.,.,CATSSQGSGYEQYF,TGTGCCACCAGCAGTCAGGGGTCGGGGTACGAGCAGTACTTC
TRBJ2-1,TRBV19,TRBD1,.,CASSAPWTGLF,TGTGCCAGTAGTGCACCATGGACAGGACTCTTC
TRBJ2-7,TRBV6-6,.,.,CASGVGSQREQYF,TGTGCCAGCGGGGTAGGGTCCCAGCGGGAGCAGTACTTC
TRBJ2-2,TRBV5-4,TRBD1,.,CASSPTLGQGAGELFF,TGTGCCAGCAGCCCGACCCTGGGACAGGGGGCCGGGGAGCTGTTTTTT
TRBJ1-5,TRBV27,.,.,CASSPDPQGNQPQHF,TGTGCCAGCAGTCCCGATCCACAGGGAAATCAGCCCCAGCATTTT
TRBJ1-6,TRBV27,TRBD1,few,CASSTRTGYNSPLHF,TGTGCCAGCAGTACCCGGACAGGCTATAATTCACCCCTCCACTTT
TRBJ2-7,TRBV7-9,TRBD1,.,CASSDPRQGEYEQYF,TGTGCCAGCAGCGATCCTAGACAGGGGGAATACGAGCAGTACTTC
TRBJ2-1,TRBV7-9,.,once,CASSPMPAYNEQFF,TGTGCCAGCAGCCCTATGCCGGCCTACAATGAGCAGTTCTTC
TRBJ2-7,TRBV30,TRBD1,.,CAWSKGQKSYEQYF,TGTGCCTGGAGTAAGGGACAGAAATCCTACGAGCAGTACTTC
TRBJ1-1,TRBV3-1/TRBV3-2,.,.,CASSQDWVGAWSTEAFF,TGTGCCAGCAGCCAAGATTGGGTGGGGGCGTGGAGCACTGAAGCTTTCTTT
TRBJ1-4,TRBV12-3/TRBV12-4,.,.,CASSRQKDEKLFF,TGTGCCAGCAGCCGACAGAAGGATGAAAAACTGTTTTTT